The present entry profiles one TCR beta chain with its context. Antigen unknown. This record comes from a study of T cell responses to AZD1222 COVID-19 vaccine. Germline V gives CDR1 MNHEY, CDR2 SMNVEV (reference sequence). V was trimmed by 1 base and J by 9 bases, leaving 10 bases between them. The CDR3 has 13 amino acids. Profiling relied on immunoSEQ multiplex PCR, and the TCRdb table lists in-frame clones only, not all of them. In the table there are over 110,000 clones, approximately 94% of which are singletons. Regarding the study as a whole: White British donors predominated, females outnumbered males, and clonal diversity was possibly underestimated.

Source: peripheral blood, taken on day 0 of AZD1222 vaccination. The receptor was isolated from an adult in good health. The chain employs TRBV27 and TRBJ2-1; either TRBD1 or TRBD2 may fit D (5 bases each). CDR3 DNA sequence: TGTGCCAGCAGTTTATTCTGGGACGGTGAGCAGTTCTTC. This sequence encodes CASSLFWDGEQFF.